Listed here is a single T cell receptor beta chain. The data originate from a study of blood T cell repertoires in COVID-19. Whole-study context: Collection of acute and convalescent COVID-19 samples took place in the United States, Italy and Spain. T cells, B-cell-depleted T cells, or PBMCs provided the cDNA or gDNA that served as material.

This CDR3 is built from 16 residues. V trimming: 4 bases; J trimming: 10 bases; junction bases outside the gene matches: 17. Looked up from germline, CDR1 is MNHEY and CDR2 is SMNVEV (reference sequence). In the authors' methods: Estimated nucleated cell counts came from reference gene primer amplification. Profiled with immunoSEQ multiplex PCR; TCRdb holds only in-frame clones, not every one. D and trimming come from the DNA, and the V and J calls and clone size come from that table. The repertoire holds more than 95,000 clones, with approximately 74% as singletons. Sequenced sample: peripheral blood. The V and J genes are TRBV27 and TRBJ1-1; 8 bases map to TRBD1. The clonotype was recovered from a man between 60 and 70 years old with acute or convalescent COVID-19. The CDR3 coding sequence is TGTGCCAGCAGTTCCACCTCGATTACAGGGGGAGTGAGAGCTTTCTTT. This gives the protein CASSSTSITGGVRAFF.